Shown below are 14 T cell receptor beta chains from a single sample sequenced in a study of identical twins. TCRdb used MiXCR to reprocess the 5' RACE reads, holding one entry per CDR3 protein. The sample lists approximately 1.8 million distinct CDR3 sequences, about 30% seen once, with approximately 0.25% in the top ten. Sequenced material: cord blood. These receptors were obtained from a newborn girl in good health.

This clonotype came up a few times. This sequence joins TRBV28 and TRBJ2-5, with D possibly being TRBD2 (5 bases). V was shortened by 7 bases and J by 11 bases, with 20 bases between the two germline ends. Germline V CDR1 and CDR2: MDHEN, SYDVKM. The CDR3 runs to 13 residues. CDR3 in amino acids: CASNSGVPPGQYF. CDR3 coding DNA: TGTGCCAGCAACTCTGGGGTTCCTCCGGGGCAGTACTTC.

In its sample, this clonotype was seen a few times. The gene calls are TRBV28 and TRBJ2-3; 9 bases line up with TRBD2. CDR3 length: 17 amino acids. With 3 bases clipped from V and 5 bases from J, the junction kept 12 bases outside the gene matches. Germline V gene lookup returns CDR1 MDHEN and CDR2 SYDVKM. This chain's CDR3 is CASSFPYAGGNQDTQYF. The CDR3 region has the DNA TGTGCCAGCAGTTTCCCCTACGCGGGGGGGAACCAAGATACGCAGTATTTT.

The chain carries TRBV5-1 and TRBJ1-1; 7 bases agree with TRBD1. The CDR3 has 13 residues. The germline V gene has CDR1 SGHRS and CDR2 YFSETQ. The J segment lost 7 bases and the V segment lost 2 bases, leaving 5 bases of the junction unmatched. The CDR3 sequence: CASSFDRVGEAFF. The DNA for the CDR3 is TGCGCCAGCAGCTTTGACAGGGTGGGTGAAGCTTTCTTT.

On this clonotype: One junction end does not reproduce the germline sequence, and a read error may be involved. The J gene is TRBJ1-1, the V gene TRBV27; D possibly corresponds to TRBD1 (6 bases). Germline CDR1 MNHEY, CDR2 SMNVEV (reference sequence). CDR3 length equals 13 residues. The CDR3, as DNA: TGTGTCAGCAGTCAGCGGGGGCGGGGTGAAGCTTTCTTT. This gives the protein CVSSQRGRGEAFF.

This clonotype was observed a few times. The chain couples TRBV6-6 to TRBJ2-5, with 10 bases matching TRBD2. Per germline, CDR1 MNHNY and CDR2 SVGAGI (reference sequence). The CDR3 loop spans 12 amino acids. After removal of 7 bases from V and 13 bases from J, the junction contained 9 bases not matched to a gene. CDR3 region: CASNYGAGGGYF. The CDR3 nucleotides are TGTGCCAGCAACTACGGAGCGGGAGGGGGGTACTTC.

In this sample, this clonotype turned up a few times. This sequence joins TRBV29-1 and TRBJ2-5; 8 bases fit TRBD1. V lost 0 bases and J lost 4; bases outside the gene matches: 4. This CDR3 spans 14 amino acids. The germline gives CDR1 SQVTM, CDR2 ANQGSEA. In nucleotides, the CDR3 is TGCAGCGTTGAAGATCAGGGGGCGAGAGAGACCCAGTACTTC. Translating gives CSVEDQGARETQYF.

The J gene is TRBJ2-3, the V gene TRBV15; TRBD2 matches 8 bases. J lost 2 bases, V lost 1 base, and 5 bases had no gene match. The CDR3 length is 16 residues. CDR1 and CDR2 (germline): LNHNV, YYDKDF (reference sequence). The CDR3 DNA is TGTGCCACCAGCAGAGCACCGGGGGGGTTCACAGATACGCAGTATTTT. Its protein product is CATSRAPGGFTDTQYF.

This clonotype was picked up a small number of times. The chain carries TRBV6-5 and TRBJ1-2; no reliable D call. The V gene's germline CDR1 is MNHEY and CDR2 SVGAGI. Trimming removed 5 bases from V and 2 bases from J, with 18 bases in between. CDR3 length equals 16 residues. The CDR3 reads CASSRRPGRQNYGYTF. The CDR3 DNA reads TGTGCCAGCAGTCGACGTCCAGGACGGCAAAACTATGGCTACACCTTC.

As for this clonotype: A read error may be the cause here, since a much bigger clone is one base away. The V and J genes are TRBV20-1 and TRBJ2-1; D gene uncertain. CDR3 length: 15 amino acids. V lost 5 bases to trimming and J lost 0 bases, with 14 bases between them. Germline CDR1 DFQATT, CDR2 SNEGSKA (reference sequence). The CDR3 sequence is CSAGYWPLSYNEQFF. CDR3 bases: TGCAGTGCTGGATATTGGCCCCTCTCCTACAATGAGCAGTTCTTC.

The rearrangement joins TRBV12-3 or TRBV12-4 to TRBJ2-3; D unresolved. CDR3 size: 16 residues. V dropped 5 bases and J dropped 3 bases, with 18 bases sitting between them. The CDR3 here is CASSPGYTPRTDTQYF. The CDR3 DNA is TGTGCCAGCAGTCCTGGGTACACACCGAGAACAGATACGCAGTATTTT.

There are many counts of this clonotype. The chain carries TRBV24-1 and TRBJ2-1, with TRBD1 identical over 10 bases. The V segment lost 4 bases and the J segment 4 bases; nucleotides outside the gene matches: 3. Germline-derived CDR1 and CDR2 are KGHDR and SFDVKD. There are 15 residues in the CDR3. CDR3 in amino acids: CATSDGTGAYNEQFF. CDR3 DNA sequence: TGTGCCACCAGTGACGGGACAGGGGCTTACAATGAGCAGTTCTTC.

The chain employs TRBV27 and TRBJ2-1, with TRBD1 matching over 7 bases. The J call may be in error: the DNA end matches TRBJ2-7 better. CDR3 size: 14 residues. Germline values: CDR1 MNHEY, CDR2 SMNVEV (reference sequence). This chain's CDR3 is CASRTGAPYNEQYF. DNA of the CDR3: TGTGCCAGCAGAACAGGGGCCCCCTACAATGAGCAGTACTTC.

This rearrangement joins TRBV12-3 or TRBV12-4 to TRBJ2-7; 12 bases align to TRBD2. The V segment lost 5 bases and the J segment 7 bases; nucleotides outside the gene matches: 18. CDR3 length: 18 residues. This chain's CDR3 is CASSPTVGLAGTPNEQYF. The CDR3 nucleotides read TGTGCCAGCAGTCCAACCGTTGGACTAGCGGGGACTCCCAATGAGCAGTACTTC.

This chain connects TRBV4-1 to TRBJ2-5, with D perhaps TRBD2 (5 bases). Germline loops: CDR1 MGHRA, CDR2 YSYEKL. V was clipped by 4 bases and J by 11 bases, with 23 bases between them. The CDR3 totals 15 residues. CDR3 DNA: TGCGCCAGCAGCCTAGAAGCGGTCTCCGGCAATGAGCAGTACTTC. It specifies CASSLEAVSGNEQYF.